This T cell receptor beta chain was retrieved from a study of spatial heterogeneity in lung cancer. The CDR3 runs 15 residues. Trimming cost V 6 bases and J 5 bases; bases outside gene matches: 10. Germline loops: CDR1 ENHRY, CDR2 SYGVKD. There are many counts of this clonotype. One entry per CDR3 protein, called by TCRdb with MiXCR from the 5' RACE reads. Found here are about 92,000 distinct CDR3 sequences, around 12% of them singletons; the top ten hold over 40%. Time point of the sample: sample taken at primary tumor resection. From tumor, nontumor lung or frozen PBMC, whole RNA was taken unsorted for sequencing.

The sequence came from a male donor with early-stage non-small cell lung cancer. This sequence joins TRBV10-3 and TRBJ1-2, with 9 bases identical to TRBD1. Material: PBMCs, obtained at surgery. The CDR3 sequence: CAIRRQGEKGYGYTF. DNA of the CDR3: TGTGCCATCAGGAGACAGGGGGAGAAAGGTTATGGCTACACCTTC.